This TCR beta chain stems from a study of PD-1 and CTLA-4 blockade in melanoma. Produced via immunoSEQ multiplex PCR; TCRdb's table is partial and in-frame only. The table records approximately 11,000 clones, 65% to 90% of them present only once. Germline loops: CDR1 LGHNA, CDR2 YSLEER. The CDR3 extends over 15 amino acids. V was trimmed by 3 bases and J by 3 bases, leaving 13 bases between them. The receptor comes from a human donor with melanoma. This chain joins TRBV4-3 and TRBJ2-3; tentatively, D is TRBD1 (5 bases). This specimen was CD8+ T cells from peripheral blood, taken from a patient given anti-PD-1 treatment. The CDR3 DNA sequence: TGCGCCAGCAGCCACAAGGACAAAGGTACAGATACGCAGTATTTT. Protein product: CASSHKDKGTDTQYF.